Described below is a single T cell receptor (beta chain) sequence and its context. The CDR3 loop spans 15 amino acids. Germline CDR1 and CDR2: SGHVS and FQNEAQ. The V gene end was trimmed by 2 bases and the J gene end by 3 bases; junction bases not matched to a gene: 5. The record originates from a study of blood T cell repertoires in COVID-19. Across the whole study: Some COVID-19 samples were acute and others convalescent; all came from the United States, Italy and Spain. Sources were T cells, B-cell-depleted T cells, or PBMCs; the material itself was cDNA or gDNA.

Per the authors' pipeline: Counts of nucleated cells, estimated from reference gene primer amplification, were obtained. Assay used: immunoSEQ multiplex PCR; TCRdb lists only in-frame clones, some missing. V and J calls and clone size are copied from that table; D and trimming were computed from the DNA. The sample contains roughly 130,000 clones, over 85% of which appear only once. The chain is built from TRBV7-8 and TRBJ2-7; 9 nucleotides align to TRBD1. This clonotype was sampled from a man over 45 with active COVID-19. The sequencing sample was made of peripheral blood. The CDR3 is CASSLQGTGNYEQYV. CDR3 DNA sequence: TGTGCCAGCAGCTTACAGGGGACAGGGAACTACGAGCAGTACGTC.